This TCR beta chain was captured by sequencing in a study of T cells in tuberculosis. Profiling relied on immunoSEQ multiplex PCR, and the TCRdb table lists in-frame clones only, not all of them. The data show 25,000 to 35,000 clones, 95% seen once. Germline V lookup: CDR1 SGHTA, CDR2 FQGTGA. The CDR3 runs 16 residues. The V and J ends lost 2 bases and 1 base, in that order; junction bases with no gene match: 3. The receptor's source is a donor aged 10 to 29 with latent tuberculosis or without tuberculosis infection. The sequenced sample was PBMCs. The chain is built from TRBV7-3 and TRBJ2-1, with TRBD2 matching 9 bases. This CDR3 reads CASSLAGGPSYNEQFF. DNA of the CDR3: TGTGCCAGCAGCTTAGCGGGAGGGCCGTCCTACAATGAGCAGTTCTTC.